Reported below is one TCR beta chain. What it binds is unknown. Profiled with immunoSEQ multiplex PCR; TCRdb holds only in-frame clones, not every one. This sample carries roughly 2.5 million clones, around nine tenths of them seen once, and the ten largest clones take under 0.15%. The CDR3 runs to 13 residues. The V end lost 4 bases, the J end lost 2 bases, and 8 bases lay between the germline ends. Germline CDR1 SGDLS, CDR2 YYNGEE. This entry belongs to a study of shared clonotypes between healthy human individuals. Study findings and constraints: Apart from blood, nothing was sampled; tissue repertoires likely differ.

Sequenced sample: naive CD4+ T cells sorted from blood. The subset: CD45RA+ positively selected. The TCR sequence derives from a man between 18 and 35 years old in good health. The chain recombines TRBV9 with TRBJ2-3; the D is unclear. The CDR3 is CASSIRHTDTQYF. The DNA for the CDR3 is TGTGCCAGCAGCATCCGACACACAGATACGCAGTATTTT.